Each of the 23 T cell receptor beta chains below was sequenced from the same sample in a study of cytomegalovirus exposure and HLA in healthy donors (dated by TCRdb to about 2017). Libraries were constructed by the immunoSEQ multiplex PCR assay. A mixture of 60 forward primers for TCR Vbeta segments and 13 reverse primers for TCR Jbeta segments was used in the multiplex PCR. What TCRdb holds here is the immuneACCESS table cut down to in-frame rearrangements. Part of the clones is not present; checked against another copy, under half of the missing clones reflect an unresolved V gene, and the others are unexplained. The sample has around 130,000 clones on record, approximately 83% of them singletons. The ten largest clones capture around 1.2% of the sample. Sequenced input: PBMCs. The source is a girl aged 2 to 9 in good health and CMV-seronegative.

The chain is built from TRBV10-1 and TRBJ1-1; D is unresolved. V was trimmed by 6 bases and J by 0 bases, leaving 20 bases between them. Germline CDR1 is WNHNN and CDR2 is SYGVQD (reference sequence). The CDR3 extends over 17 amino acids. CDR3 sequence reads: CASREREPRVMNTEAFF. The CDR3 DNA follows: TGCGCCAGCAGGGAGCGGGAACCTCGCGTTATGAACACTGAAGCTTTCTTT.

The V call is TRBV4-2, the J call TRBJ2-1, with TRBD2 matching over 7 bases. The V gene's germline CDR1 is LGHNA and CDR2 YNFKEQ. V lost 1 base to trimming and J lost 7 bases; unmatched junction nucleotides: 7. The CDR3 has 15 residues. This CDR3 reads CASSQVLGTNNEQFF. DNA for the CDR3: TGTGCCAGCAGCCAAGTTTTAGGGACTAATAATGAGCAGTTCTTC.

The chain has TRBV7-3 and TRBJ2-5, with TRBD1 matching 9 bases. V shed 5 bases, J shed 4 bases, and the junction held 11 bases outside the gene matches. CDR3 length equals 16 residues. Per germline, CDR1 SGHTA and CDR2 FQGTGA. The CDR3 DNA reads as TGTGCCAGCAGCACGGGGGGACAGGGTTCTGGAGAGACCCAGTACTTC. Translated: CASSTGGQGSGETQYF.

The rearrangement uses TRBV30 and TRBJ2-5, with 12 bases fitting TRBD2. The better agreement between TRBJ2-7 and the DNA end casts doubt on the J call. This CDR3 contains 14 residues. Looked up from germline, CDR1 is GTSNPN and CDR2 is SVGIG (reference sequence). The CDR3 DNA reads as TGTGCCTCCTCTAGCGGGAGGGTTTACGCCGAGCAGTACTTC. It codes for CASSSGRVYAEQYF.

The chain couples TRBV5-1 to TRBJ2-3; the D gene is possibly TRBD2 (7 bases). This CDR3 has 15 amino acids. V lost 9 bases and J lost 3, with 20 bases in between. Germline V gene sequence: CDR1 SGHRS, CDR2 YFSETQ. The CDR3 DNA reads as TGCGCCACCACAAGTGGGGGGGGGCGGACAGATACGCAGTATTTT. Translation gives CATTSGGGRTDTQYF.

CDR3 in DNA: TGTGCCACCAGCAGGACTAGCGGCTGGGCCTACAATGAGCAGTTCTTC. Residues: CATSRTSGWAYNEQFF. The chain employs TRBV15 and TRBJ2-1; 9 nucleotides match TRBD2. The CDR3 contains 16 residues. Per germline, CDR1 LNHNV and CDR2 YYDKDF (reference sequence). Trimming cost V 3 bases and J 2 bases; bases outside gene matches: 5.

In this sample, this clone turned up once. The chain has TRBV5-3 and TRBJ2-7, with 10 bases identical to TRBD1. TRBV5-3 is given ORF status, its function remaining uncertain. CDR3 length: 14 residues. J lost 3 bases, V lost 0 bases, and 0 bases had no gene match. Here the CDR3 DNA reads TGTGCCAGAAGCTTGGGGACAGGGGGCTACGAGCAGTACTTC. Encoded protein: CARSLGTGGYEQYF.

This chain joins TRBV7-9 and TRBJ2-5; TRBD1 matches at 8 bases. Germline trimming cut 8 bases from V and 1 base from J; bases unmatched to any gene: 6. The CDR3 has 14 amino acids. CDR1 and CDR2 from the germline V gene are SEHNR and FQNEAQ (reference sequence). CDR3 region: CASGGQGFQETQYF. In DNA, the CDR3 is TGTGCCAGCGGCGGACAGGGCTTCCAAGAGACCCAGTACTTC.

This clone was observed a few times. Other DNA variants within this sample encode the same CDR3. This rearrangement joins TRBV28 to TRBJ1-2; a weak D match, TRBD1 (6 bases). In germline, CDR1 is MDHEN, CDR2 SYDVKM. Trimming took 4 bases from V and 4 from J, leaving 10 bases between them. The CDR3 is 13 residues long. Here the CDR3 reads CASSSGQFYGYTF. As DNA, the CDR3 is TGTGCCAGCAGTTCCGGACAGTTCTATGGCTACACCTTC.

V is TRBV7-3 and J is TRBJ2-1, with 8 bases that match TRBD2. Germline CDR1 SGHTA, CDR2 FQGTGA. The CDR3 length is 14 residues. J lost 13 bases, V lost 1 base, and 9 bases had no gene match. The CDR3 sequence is CASSLNSPGGLQFF. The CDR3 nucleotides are TGTGCCAGCAGCTTAAACTCCCCGGGGGGGCTCCAGTTCTTC.

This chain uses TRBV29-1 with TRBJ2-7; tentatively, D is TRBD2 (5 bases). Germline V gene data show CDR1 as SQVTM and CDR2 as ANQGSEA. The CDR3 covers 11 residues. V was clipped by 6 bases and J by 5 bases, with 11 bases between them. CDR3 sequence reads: CSVRDGDEQYF. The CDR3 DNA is TGCAGCGTGAGGGATGGGGACGAGCAGTACTTC.

The CDR3: CATGAGAAYEQYF. CDR3 bases: TGTGCCACAGGAGCGGGAGCAGCCTACGAGCAGTACTTC. This chain joins TRBV2 and TRBJ2-7; TRBD2 matches at 8 bases. The germline gives CDR1 SNHLY, CDR2 FYNNEI. V shed 10 bases, J shed 2 bases, and the junction held 7 bases outside the gene matches. The CDR3 consists of 13 residues.

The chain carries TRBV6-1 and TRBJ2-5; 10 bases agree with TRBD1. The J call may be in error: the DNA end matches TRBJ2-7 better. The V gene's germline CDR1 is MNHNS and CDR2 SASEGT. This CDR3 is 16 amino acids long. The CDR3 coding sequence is TGTGCCAGCAGTGAAGCGGCCGGGACAGGGGCCTACGAGCAGTACTTC. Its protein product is CASSEAAGTGAYEQYF.

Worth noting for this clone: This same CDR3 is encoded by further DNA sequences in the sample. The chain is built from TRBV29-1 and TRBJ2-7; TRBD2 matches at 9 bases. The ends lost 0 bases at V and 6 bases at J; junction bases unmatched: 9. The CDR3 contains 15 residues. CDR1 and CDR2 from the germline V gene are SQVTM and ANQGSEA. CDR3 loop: CSVEDLGAGGLEQYF. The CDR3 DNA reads TGCAGCGTTGAAGATCTTGGAGCGGGAGGACTCGAGCAGTACTTC.

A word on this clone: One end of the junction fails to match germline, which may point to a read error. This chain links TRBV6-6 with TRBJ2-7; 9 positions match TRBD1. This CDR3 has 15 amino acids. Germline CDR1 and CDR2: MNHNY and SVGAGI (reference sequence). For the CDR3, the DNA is TGTGCCAGCAGGTACTCCTGGACAGGGGCCTACGAGCAGTACTTC. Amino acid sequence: CASRYSWTGAYEQYF.

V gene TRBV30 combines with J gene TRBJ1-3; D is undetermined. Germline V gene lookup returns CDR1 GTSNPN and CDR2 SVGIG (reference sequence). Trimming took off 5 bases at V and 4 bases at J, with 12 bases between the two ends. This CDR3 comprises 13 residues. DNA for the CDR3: TGTGCCTGGGGTTTGGGCCTCGGAAACACCATATATTTT. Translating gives CAWGLGLGNTIYF. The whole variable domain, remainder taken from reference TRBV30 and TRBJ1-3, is SQTIHQWPATLVQPVGSPLSLECTVEGTSNPNLYWYRQAAGRGLQLLFYSVGIGQISSEVPQNLSASRPQDRQFILSSKKLLLSDSGFYLCAWGLGLGNTIYFGEGSWLTVV.

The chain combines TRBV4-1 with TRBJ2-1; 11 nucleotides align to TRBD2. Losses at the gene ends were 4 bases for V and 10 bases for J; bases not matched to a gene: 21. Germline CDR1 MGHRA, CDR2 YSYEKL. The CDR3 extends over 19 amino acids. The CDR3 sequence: CASSPLGDSGGASSYEQFF. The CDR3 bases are TGCGCCAGCAGCCCCTTGGGGGATAGCGGGGGGGCCTCGTCCTACGAGCAGTTCTTC.

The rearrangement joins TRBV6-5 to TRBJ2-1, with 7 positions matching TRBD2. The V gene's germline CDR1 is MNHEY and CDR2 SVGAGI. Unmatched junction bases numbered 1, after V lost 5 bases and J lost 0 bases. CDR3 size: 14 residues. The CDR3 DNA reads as TGTGCCAGCAGTCTAGCGGCCTCCTACAATGAGCAGTTCTTC. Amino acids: CASSLAASYNEQFF.

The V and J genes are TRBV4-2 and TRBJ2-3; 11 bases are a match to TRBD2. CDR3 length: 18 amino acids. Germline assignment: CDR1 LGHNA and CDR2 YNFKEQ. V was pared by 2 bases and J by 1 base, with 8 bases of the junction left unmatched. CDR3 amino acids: CASSQRSGGAVGTDTQYF. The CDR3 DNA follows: TGTGCCAGCAGCCAACGTAGCGGGGGGGCCGTCGGCACAGATACGCAGTATTTT.

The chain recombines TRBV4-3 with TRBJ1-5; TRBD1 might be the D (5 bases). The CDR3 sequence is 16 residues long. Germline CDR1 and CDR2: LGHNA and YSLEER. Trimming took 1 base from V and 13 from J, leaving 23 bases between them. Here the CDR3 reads CASSQGVGLGGELQHF. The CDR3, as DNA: TGCGCCAGCAGCCAAGGAGTGGGGTTGGGAGGGGAGTTACAGCATTTT.

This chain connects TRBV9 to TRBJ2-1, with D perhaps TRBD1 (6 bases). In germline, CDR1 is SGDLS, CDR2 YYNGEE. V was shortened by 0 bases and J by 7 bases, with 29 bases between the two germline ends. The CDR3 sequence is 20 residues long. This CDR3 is CASSVGILGTRPYEANEQFF. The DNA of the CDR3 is TGTGCCAGCAGCGTAGGAATTTTGGGGACAAGACCCTACGAGGCTAATGAGCAGTTCTTC. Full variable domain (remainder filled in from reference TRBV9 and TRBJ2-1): DSGVTQTPKHLITATGQRVTLRCSPRSGDLSVYWYQQSLDQGLQFLIQYYNGEERAKGNILERFSAQQFPDLHSELNLSSLELGDSALYFCASSVGILGTRPYEANEQFFGPGTRLTVL.

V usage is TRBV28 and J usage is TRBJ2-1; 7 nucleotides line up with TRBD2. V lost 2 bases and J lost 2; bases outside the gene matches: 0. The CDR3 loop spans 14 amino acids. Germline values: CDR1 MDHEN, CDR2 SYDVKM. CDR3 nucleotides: TGTGCCAGCAGTTTACTAGCGGCCTACAATGAGCAGTTCTTC. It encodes CASSLLAAYNEQFF. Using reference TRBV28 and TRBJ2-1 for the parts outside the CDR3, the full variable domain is DVKVTQSSRYLVKRTGEKVFLECVQDMDHENMFWYRQDPGLGLRLIYFSYDVKMKEKGDIPEGYSVSREKKERFSLILESASTNQTSMYLCASSLLAAYNEQFFGPGTRLTVL.

CDR3 in amino acids: CASSLAVGGMTDTQYF. CDR3 sequence (DNA): TGCGCCAGCAGCTTGGCCGTAGGGGGCATGACAGATACGCAGTATTTT. V is TRBV5-1 and J is TRBJ2-3; the match to TRBD1 covers 7 bases. CDR1 SGHRS and CDR2 YFSETQ come from the germline V gene. With V trimmed by 0 bases and J by 3 bases, 7 bases remained unmatched. This CDR3 has 16 residues.